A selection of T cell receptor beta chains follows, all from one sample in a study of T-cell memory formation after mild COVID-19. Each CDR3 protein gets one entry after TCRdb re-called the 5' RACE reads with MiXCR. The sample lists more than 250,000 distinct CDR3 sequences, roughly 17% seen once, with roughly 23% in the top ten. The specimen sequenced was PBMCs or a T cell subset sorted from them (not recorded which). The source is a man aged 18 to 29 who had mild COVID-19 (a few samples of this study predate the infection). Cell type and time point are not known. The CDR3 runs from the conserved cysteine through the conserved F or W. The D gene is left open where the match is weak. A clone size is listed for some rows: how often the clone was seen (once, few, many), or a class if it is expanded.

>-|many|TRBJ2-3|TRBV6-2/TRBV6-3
TGTGCCAGCAGTTACGGCGGCGGTACGCAGTATTTT
CASSYGGGTQYF
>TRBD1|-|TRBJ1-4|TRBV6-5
TGTGCCAGCAGCTCCGGGACAGGGGAGTCAAAACTGTTTTTT
CASSSGTGESKLFF
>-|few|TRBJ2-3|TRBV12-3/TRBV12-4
TGTGCCAGTTGCCTCCAGGGGGATACGCAGTATTTT
CASCLQGDTQYF
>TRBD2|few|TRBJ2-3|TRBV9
TGTGCCAGCAGCGTCGGACTAGAAAGGAGCACAGATACGCAGTATTTT
CASSVGLERSTDTQYF
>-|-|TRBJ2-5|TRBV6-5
TGTGCCTGTCAAGGGAGATCGGAGACCCAGTACTTC
CACQGRSETQYF
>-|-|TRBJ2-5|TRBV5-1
TGCGCCAGCAGCTTGGCCGCTGGACGTTCAGAGACCCAGTACTTC
CASSLAAGRSETQYF
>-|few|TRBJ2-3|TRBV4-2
TGTGCCAGCAGCCAAGGGGGTCAGGTCACAGATACGCAGTATTTT
CASSQGGQVTDTQYF
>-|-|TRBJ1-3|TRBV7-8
TGTGCCAGCAGCGCCCGGATTTACTCTGGAAACACCATATATTTT
CASSARIYSGNTIYF
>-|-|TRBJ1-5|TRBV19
TGTGCCAGTAGCCAAAATCAGCCCCAGCATTTT
CASSQNQPQHF
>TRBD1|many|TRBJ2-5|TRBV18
TGTGCCAGCTCAGTGCAGGGGGACCAAGAGACCCAGTACTTC
CASSVQGDQETQYF
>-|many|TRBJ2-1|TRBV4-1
TGCGCCAGCAGCCAAGTCTTTAGAAGGGGCTACAATGAGCAGTTCTTC
CASSQVFRRGYNEQFF
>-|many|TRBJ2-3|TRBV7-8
TGTGCCAGCAGCTTTGGGGCAGATACGCAGTATTTT
CASSFGADTQYF
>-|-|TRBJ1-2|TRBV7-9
TGTGCCAGCAGCGATAGCTATAGCCTTTACACCTTC
CASSDSYSLYTF
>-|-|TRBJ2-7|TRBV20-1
TGCAGTGCTGAGGACAGCTACGAGCAGTACTTC
CSAEDSYEQYF
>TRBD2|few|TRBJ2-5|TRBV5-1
TGCGCCAGCAGCCTCGGGGGGGCGGGGCTGGAGACCCAGTACTTC
CASSLGGAGLETQYF
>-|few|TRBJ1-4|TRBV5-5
TGTGCCAGCAGCTTCTGGGGTGGGTTTTTT
CASSFWGGFF
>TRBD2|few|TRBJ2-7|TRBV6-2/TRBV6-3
TGTGCAAGCGGGAGGAGCAACGAGCAGTACTTC
CASGRSNEQYF
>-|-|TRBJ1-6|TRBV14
TGTGCCAGCAGCCCCGGGCAGGGGTGGTCACCCCTCCACTTT
CASSPGQGWSPLHF
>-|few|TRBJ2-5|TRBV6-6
TGTGCCAGCGGGGAGCGCCAAGAGACCCAGTACTTC
CASGERQETQYF
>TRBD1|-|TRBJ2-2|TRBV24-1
TGTGCCACCATGGGACAGGGCAGCACCGGGGAGCTGTTTTTT
CATMGQGSTGELFF
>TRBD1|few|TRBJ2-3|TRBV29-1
TGCAGCGTTGAAGGGGACAGGGCAACAGATACGCAGTATTTT
CSVEGDRATDTQYF
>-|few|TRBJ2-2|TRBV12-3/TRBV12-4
TGTGCCAGCAGTTTTGGGGACGAGGCCTGGAACACCGGGGAGCTGTTTTTT
CASSFGDEAWNTGELFF
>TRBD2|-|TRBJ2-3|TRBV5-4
TGTGCCAGCAGCCCCGCGGGGGGGCTGAATACGCAGTATTTT
CASSPAGGLNTQYF
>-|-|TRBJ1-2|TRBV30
TGTGCCTGGAGCCTCAGGGAAGGCTATGGCTACACCTTC
CAWSLREGYGYTF
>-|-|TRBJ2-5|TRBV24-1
TGTGCCACCAGTGATTCCGGCGGGACCTCTGGGGAAGAGACCCAGTACTTC
CATSDSGGTSGEETQYF
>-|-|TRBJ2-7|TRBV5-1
TGCGCCAGCAGCTTGGACAGGACCGAGCAGTACTTC
CASSLDRTEQYF
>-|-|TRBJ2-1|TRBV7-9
TGTGCCAGCAGCTTAGCGCGTGGGGTCAACAATGAGCAGTTCTTC
CASSLARGVNNEQFF
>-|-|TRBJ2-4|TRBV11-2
TGTGCCAGCAGCTTAAGTAACGGAGCCAAAAACATTCAGTACTTC
CASSLSNGAKNIQYF
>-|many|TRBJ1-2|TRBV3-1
TGTGCCAGCAGCCAAGACAGCGGCTACACCTTC
CASSQDSGYTF
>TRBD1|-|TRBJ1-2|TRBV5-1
TGCGCCAGCAGCACGGACAGGAACTATGGCTACACCTTC
CASSTDRNYGYTF
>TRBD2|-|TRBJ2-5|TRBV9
TGTGCCAGCAGCGGATTAGCGGGGCCGATGGAGACCCAGTACTTC
CASSGLAGPMETQYF
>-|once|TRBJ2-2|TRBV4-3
TGCGCCAGCAGCCAAGACCCTCCACGGGACACCGGGGAGCTGTTTTTT
CASSQDPPRDTGELFF
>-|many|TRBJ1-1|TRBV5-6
TGTGCCAGCCCTGGGACGGGGAACACTGAAGCTTTCTTT
CASPGTGNTEAFF
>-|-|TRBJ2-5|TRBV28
TGTGCCAGCGTCCCACAGGGGGGGGCTCGGGAGACCCAGTACTTC
CASVPQGGARETQYF
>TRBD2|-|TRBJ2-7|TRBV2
TGTGCCAGCAGTGTGGCAGCGGGGGGGCAGGAGCAGTACTTC
CASSVAAGGQEQYF
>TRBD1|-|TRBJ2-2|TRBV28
TGTGCCAGCAGTCCGGGGACAGCGGTCAGGGAGCTGTTTTTT
CASSPGTAVRELFF